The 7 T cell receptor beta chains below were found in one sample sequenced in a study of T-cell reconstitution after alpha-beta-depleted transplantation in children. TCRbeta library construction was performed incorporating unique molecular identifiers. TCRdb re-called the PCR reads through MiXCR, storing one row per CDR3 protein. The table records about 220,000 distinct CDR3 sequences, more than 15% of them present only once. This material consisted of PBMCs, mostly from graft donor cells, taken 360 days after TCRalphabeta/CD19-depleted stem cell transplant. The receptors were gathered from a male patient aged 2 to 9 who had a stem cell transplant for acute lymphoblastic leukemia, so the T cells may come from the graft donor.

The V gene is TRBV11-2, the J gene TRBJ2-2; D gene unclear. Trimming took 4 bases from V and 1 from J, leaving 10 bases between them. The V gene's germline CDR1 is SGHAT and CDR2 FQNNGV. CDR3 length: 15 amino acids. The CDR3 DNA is TGTGCCAGCAGCTCCCGGGTTTTGAACACCGGGGAGCTGTTTTTT. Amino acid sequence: CASSSRVLNTGELFF.

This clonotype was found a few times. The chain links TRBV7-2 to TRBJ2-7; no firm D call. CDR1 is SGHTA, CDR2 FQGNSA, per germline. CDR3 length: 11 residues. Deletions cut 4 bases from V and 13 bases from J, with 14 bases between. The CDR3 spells CASSSGLAQYF. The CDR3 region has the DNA TGTGCCAGCAGCTCGGGCCTCGCGCAATACTTC.

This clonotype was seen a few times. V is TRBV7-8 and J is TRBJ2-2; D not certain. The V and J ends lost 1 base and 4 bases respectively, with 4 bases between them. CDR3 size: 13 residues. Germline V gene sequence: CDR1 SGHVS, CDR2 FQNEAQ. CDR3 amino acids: CASSLDVTGELFF. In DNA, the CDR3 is TGTGCCAGCAGCTTAGATGTCACCGGGGAGCTGTTTTTT.

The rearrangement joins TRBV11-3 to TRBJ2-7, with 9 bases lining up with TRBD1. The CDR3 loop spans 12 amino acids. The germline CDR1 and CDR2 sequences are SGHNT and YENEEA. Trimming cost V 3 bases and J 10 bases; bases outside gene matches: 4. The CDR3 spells CASSFADRGQYF. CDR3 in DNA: TGTGCCAGCAGCTTTGCGGACAGGGGACAGTACTTC. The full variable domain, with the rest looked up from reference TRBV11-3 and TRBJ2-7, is EAGVVQSPRYKIIEKKQPVAFWCNPISGHNTLYWYLQNLGQGPELLIRYENEEAVDDSQLPKDRFSAERLKGVDSTLKIQPAELGDSAVYLCASSFADRGQYFGPGTRLTVT.

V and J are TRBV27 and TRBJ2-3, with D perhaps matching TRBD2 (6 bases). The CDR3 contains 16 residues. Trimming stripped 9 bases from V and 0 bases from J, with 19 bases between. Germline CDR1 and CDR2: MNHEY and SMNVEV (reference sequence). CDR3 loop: CASLPGLFRSTDTQYF. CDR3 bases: TGTGCCAGTCTCCCGGGACTCTTCCGTAGCACAGATACGCAGTATTTT.

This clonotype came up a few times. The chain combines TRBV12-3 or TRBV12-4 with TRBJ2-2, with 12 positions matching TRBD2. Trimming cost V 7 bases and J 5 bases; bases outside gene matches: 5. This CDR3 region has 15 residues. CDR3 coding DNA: TGTGCCAGCACCCGACTAGCGGGGGAAACCGGGGAGCTGTTTTTT. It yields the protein CASTRLAGETGELFF.

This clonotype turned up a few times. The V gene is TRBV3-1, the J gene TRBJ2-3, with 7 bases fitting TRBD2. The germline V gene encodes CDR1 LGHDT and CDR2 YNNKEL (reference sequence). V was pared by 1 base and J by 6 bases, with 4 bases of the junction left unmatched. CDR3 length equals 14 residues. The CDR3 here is CASSQGTSPDTQYF. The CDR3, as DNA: TGTGCCAGCAGCCAAGGGACTAGTCCGGATACGCAGTATTTT.